The 7 T cell receptor beta chains listed next were all sequenced from one sample in a study of blood T cell repertoires in COVID-19. TCRdb keeps only in-frame clones here, not all; method: immunoSEQ multiplex PCR. The sample consists of around 170,000 clones, 83% of them appearing once. Sequenced input: peripheral blood. The receptors stem from a woman in her sixties or seventies with COVID-19, enrolled during active disease.

J is TRBJ2-3 and V is TRBV10-3; TRBD2 aligns across 8 bases. The germline gives CDR1 ENHRY, CDR2 SYGVKD. With V trimmed by 8 bases and J by 5 bases, 6 bases remained unmatched. This CDR3 is 13 amino acids long. In nucleotides, the CDR3 is TGTGCCATCGCCGCGGGAGGCGTAGATACGCAGTATTTT. It codes for CAIAAGGVDTQYF.

The chain uses TRBV13 and TRBJ2-7; TRBD2 agrees at 8 bases. The CDR3 has 17 amino acids. Germline values: CDR1 PRHDT, CDR2 FYEKMQ (reference sequence). The V segment lost 3 bases and the J segment 6 bases; nucleotides outside the gene matches: 16. CDR3 residues: CASSFGELAVVTGEQYF. The CDR3 nucleotides are TGTGCCAGCAGCTTTGGAGAACTAGCGGTGGTGACGGGCGAGCAGTACTTC.

The chain links TRBV21-1 to TRBJ2-6; the DNA was not used to check the table's D call, TRBD1. TRBV21-1 is a pseudogene. The CDR3 runs to 17 residues. The CDR3 spells CASSPIPQETGANVLTF. The CDR3 nucleotides read TGTGCCAGCAGCCCCATACCACAGGAAACTGGGGCCAACGTCCTGACTTTC.

V gene TRBV2 combines with J gene TRBJ1-5; a possible D gene is TRBD1 (6 bases). The CDR3 loop spans 15 amino acids. Germline V CDR1 and CDR2: SNHLY, FYNNEI. The V end lost 6 bases, the J end lost 4 bases, and 16 bases lay between the germline ends. The CDR3 protein is CASRFGTSGNQPQHF. The CDR3 nucleotides are TGTGCCAGCAGATTTGGGACATCGGGGAATCAGCCCCAGCATTTT.

The J gene is TRBJ2-7, the V gene TRBV29-1; D perhaps matches TRBD1 (6 bases). CDR1 and CDR2 (germline): SQVTM, ANQGSEA. The V and J ends lost 6 bases and 2 bases respectively, with 14 bases between them. The CDR3 loop spans 13 amino acids. CDR3 loop: CSVQGSSPYEQYF. CDR3 bases: TGCAGCGTACAGGGTTCGTCCCCCTACGAGCAGTACTTC.

The V gene is TRBV5-1, the J gene TRBJ1-5; TRBD1 aligns across 7 bases. Germline CDR1 is SGHRS and CDR2 is YFSETQ. The CDR3 has 15 amino acids. With V trimmed by 4 bases and J by 3 bases, 7 bases remained unmatched. For the CDR3, the DNA is TGCGCCAGCAGCCGGTCGACAGGGTCCAATCAGCCCCAGCATTTT. Its protein product is CASSRSTGSNQPQHF.

The V call is TRBV7-7, the J call TRBJ2-2; tentative D call: TRBD2 (5 bases). Germline CDR1 is SSHAT and CDR2 is FNYEAQ (reference sequence). The V and J ends lost 5 bases and 4 bases respectively, with 11 bases between them. The CDR3 totals 14 residues. The CDR3 protein is CASSAYTSTGELFF. The CDR3 DNA reads as TGTGCCAGCAGCGCCTATACTAGCACCGGGGAGCTGTTTTTT.